The clone carrying this T cell receptor beta chain has a handful of counts. One entry per CDR3 protein, called by TCRdb with MiXCR from the 5' RACE reads. This table has 200,000 to 300,000 distinct CDR3 sequences, under 15% appearing once. This entry belongs to a study of T cells after yellow fever vaccination. The trim removed 5 bases at V and 9 bases at J, leaving 8 bases unmatched. CDR1 is SEHNR, CDR2 FQNEAQ, per germline (reference sequence). This CDR3 spans 13 amino acids. This specimen consisted of CD4+ T cells sorted from PBMCs, obtained 45 days after the yellow fever booster vaccination. V gene TRBV7-9 combines with J gene TRBJ1-1; 8 positions match TRBD1. The source is a man between 25 and 39 years old who received the YFV17D yellow fever vaccine. The CDR3 DNA sequence: TGTGCCAGCAGCCACCGGGACAGGACACAAGCTTTCTTT. Its protein product is CASSHRDRTQAFF. The full variable domain, completed using reference TRBV7-9 and TRBJ1-1, is DTGVSQNPRHKITKRGQNVTFRCDPISEHNRLYWYRQTLGQGPEFLTYFQNEAQLEKSRLLSDRFSAERPKGSFSTLEIQRTEQGDSAMYLCASSHRDRTQAFFGQGTRLTVV.